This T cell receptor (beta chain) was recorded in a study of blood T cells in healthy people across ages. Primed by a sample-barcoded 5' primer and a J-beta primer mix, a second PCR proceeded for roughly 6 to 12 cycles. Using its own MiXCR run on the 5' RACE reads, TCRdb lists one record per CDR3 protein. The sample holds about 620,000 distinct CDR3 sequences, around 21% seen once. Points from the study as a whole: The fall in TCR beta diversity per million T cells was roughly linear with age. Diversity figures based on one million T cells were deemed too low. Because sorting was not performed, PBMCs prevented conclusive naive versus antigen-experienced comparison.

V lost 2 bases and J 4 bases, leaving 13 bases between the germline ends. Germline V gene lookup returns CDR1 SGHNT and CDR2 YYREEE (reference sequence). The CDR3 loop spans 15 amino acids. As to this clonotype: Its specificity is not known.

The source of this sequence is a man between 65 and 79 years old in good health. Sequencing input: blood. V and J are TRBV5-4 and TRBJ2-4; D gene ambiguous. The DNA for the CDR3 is TGTGCCAGCAGCTTCATGAAGGACGGGAAAAACATTCAGTACTTC. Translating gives CASSFMKDGKNIQYF.